Below, 9 T cell receptor beta chains from the same sample are listed, as sequenced in a study of shared clonotypes between healthy human individuals. The protocol was immunoSEQ multiplex PCR, while the TCRdb copy is restricted to in-frame clones and leaves out a portion. The sample carries 450,000 to 650,000 clones, roughly four fifths recorded once. The specimen sequenced was PBMCs. The receptors were gathered from a woman aged 40 to 50 in good health. Some clones in this sample may be carry-over from other donors' samples.

Worth noting for this clone: A far larger clone is only one base removed, so a read error is likely. The V call is TRBV30, the J call TRBJ2-5, with 10 bases matching TRBD2. Germline-derived CDR1 and CDR2 are GTSNPN and SVGIG (reference sequence). Trimming at V came to 6 bases and at J to 4 bases, leaving 5 bases not matched to a gene. This CDR3 comprises 13 residues. The DNA of the CDR3 is TGTGCCTGCAGTCGACTAGCGGGAGAGACCCAGTACTTC. Protein sequence: CACSRLAGETQYF.

The CDR3 region is CASSPDRGAEAFF. As DNA, the CDR3 is TGTGCCAGCAGCCCTGACAGGGGGGCTGAAGCTTTCTTT. V gene TRBV11-2 combines with J gene TRBJ1-1, with TRBD1 identical over 9 bases. Germline V gives CDR1 SGHAT, CDR2 FQNNGV. CDR3 length equals 13 residues. J lost 6 bases, V lost 5 bases, and 4 bases had no gene match.

This clone has a single count. The chain carries TRBV25-1 and TRBJ2-3, with D possibly being TRBD1 (6 bases). The ends were cut back, 2 bases at V and 4 bases at J, with 13 bases in the middle. The germline CDR1 and CDR2 sequences are MGHDK and SYGVNS. CDR3 length: 15 residues. Written as DNA, the CDR3 is TGTGCCAGCAGTGAACTACAGGGTTTTTCAGATACGCAGTATTTT. It codes for CASSELQGFSDTQYF. Full variable domain (outside the CDR3, taken from reference TRBV25-1 and TRBJ2-3): EADIYQTPRYLVIGTGKKITLECSQTMGHDKMYWYQQDPGMELHLIHYSYGVNSTEKGDLSSESTVSRIRTEHFPLTLESARPSHTSQYLCASSELQGFSDTQYFGPGTRLTVL.

V usage is TRBV6-5 and J usage is TRBJ2-5; D is possibly TRBD1 or TRBD2 (5 bases each). TRBJ2-7 explains the end of the DNA better; the J call may be wrong. Germline V CDR1 and CDR2: MNHEY, SVGAGI. The CDR3 loop spans 15 amino acids. The CDR3 loop is CASSYSGTGSYEQYF. The CDR3 DNA follows: TGTGCCAGCAGTTATTCCGGGACGGGATCCTACGAGCAGTACTTC.

The rearrangement links TRBV4-2 to TRBJ2-2; D possibly corresponds to TRBD2 (6 bases). The CDR3 covers 18 residues. The V end was cut by 8 bases, the J end by 1 base, with 23 bases between. Germline V gene lookup returns CDR1 LGHNA and CDR2 YNFKEQ. The CDR3 sequence is CASSTLLGTRMNTGELFF. The CDR3 nucleotides are TGTGCCAGCTCAACCTTGTTGGGGACTCGTATGAACACCGGGGAGCTGTTTTTT.

The chain recombines TRBV30 with TRBJ2-1; D gene uncertain. The CDR3 is 12 amino acids. CDR1 and CDR2 from the germline V gene are GTSNPN and SVGIG (reference sequence). The V and J ends lost 0 bases and 7 bases respectively, with 7 bases between them. The CDR3 DNA reads TGTGCCTGGAGTGTACTGGGAAATGAGCAGTTCTTC. The encoded protein is CAWSVLGNEQFF.

The chain is built from TRBV11-2 and TRBJ2-3, with D tentatively TRBD2 (5 bases). V was pared by 2 bases and J by 1 base, with 7 bases between. The germline gives CDR1 SGHAT, CDR2 FQNNGV. The CDR3 totals 14 residues. The DNA of the CDR3 is TGTGCCAGCAGCTTACAGAGGGGCACAGATACGCAGTATTTT. Translated, it gives CASSLQRGTDTQYF.

This chain uses TRBV7-8 with TRBJ1-4; D is possibly TRBD1 (6 bases). CDR1 and CDR2 from the germline V gene are SGHVS and FQNEAQ. V was pared by 4 bases and J by 3 bases, with 18 bases between. This CDR3 is built from 17 residues. CDR3 protein: CASSSLPGHLSNEKLFF. Here the CDR3 DNA reads TGTGCCAGCAGCTCACTACCGGGACATTTATCTAATGAAAAACTGTTTTTT.

The CDR3 coding sequence is TGCGCCAGCAGCTTGGAAGGGACAGCGGTCTCTGGAAACACCATATATTTT. Protein: CASSLEGTAVSGNTIYF. The chain uses TRBV5-1 and TRBJ1-3; 7 nucleotides agree with TRBD1. Unmatched junction bases numbered 6, after V lost 0 bases and J lost 0 bases. Germline CDR1 reads SGHRS; CDR2 reads YFSETQ. This CDR3 contains 17 residues.